This is a list of T cell receptor beta chains from one sample in a study of patients and donors after allogeneic stem cell transplantation. Each CDR3 protein is one row after TCRdb ran MiXCR on the RT-PCR reads. The sample lists over 200,000 distinct CDR3 sequences, around two fifths occurring once. The sequenced sample consisted of blood, either unsorted or a sorted T cell fraction (not recorded which). The receptors were gathered from a human donor who was either an allogeneic HSCT recipient or a stem cell or donor lymphocyte infusion donor (not recorded which). It is not recorded whose cells these are; they may come from a transplant donor. The CDR3 runs from the conserved cysteine through the conserved F or W. The D gene is left open where the match is weak. Where a row states a size, it is once, few, many or the class of an expanded clone; other rows omit it.

abundance: .; v_gene: TRBV30; j_gene: TRBJ1-5; len: 13; d_gene: .; CDR3aa: CAWSKDSNQPQHF; CDR3nt: TGTGCCTGGAGCAAAGACAGCAATCAGCCCCAGCATTTT
abundance: .; v_gene: TRBV4-1; j_gene: TRBJ2-5; len: 15; d_gene: .; CDR3aa: CASSLRDNQVETQYF; CDR3nt: TGCGCCAGCAGCCTCCGGGACAACCAAGTGGAGACCCAGTACTTC
abundance: .; v_gene: TRBV20-1; j_gene: TRBJ2-3; len: 16; d_gene: TRBD2; CDR3aa: CSAILLAGARTDTQYF; CDR3nt: TGCAGTGCTATTCTACTAGCGGGGGCCCGCACAGATACGCAGTATTTT
abundance: few; v_gene: TRBV5-1; j_gene: TRBJ2-1; len: 12; d_gene: .; CDR3aa: CASSLVWGEQFF; CDR3nt: TGCGCCAGCAGCTTGGTTTGGGGTGAGCAGTTCTTC
abundance: .; v_gene: TRBV6-1; j_gene: TRBJ1-4; len: 16; d_gene: .; CDR3aa: CASSEIGSATNEKLFF; CDR3nt: TGTGCCAGCAGTGAGATCGGGAGTGCAACTAATGAAAAACTGTTTTTT
abundance: .; v_gene: TRBV9; j_gene: TRBJ1-6; len: 15; d_gene: .; CDR3aa: CASARGFGYNSPLHF; CDR3nt: TGTGCCAGCGCTCGAGGATTCGGGTATAATTCACCCCTCCACTTT
abundance: few; v_gene: TRBV5-5; j_gene: TRBJ1-1; len: 14; d_gene: .; CDR3aa: CASSLQVLNTEAFF; CDR3nt: TGTGCCAGCAGCTTACAGGTATTGAACACTGAAGCTTTCTTT
abundance: .; v_gene: TRBV20-1; j_gene: TRBJ2-3; len: 14; d_gene: TRBD1; CDR3aa: CSARDGTGGDTQYF; CDR3nt: TGCAGTGCTAGGGACGGGACAGGGGGAGATACGCAGTATTTT
abundance: .; v_gene: TRBV7-9; j_gene: TRBJ1-2; len: 13; d_gene: .; CDR3aa: CASSRGTEYGYTF; CDR3nt: TGTGCCAGCAGCCGCGGGACGGAGTATGGCTACACCTTC
abundance: .; v_gene: TRBV6-6; j_gene: TRBJ2-7; len: 13; d_gene: .; CDR3aa: CASSYKNSYEQYF; CDR3nt: TGTGCCAGCAGTTACAAGAACTCCTACGAGCAGTACTTC
abundance: once; v_gene: TRBV28; j_gene: TRBJ1-2; len: 15; d_gene: TRBD1; CDR3aa: CASSFTTRRTGDSTF; CDR3nt: TGTGCCAGCAGTTTCACCACCCGCCGGACAGGCGACTCCACCTTC
abundance: .; v_gene: TRBV5-1; j_gene: TRBJ1-2; len: 15; d_gene: .; CDR3aa: CASSLVPGPAGGYTF; CDR3nt: TGCGCCAGCAGCTTGGTACCGGGACCGGCCGGAGGCTACACCTTC
abundance: .; v_gene: TRBV7-2; j_gene: TRBJ2-1; len: 18; d_gene: .; CDR3aa: CASSSDRPTLSFYNEQFF; CDR3nt: TGTGCCAGCAGCTCCGACAGGCCGACTCTATCCTTCTACAATGAGCAGTTCTTC
abundance: few; v_gene: TRBV12-3/TRBV12-4; j_gene: TRBJ2-7; len: 14; d_gene: .; CDR3aa: CASSLGGLAYEQYF; CDR3nt: TGTGCCAGCAGTTTGGGGGGATTGGCCTACGAGCAGTACTTC
abundance: few; v_gene: TRBV6-5; j_gene: TRBJ2-2; len: 13; d_gene: TRBD1; CDR3aa: CASRQGRGGELFF; CDR3nt: TGTGCCAGCCGACAGGGAAGGGGCGGGGAGCTGTTTTTT
abundance: .; v_gene: TRBV3-1; j_gene: TRBJ1-2; len: 13; d_gene: .; CDR3aa: CASSPSSAYGYTF; CDR3nt: TGTGCCAGCAGCCCGTCCTCAGCTTATGGCTACACCTTC
abundance: .; v_gene: TRBV4-1; j_gene: TRBJ1-6; len: 16; d_gene: TRBD1; CDR3aa: CASSQDGGTGNSPLHF; CDR3nt: TGCGCCAGCAGCCAAGATGGAGGGACAGGGAACTCACCCCTCCACTTT
abundance: .; v_gene: TRBV12-3/TRBV12-4; j_gene: TRBJ2-5; len: 16; d_gene: .; CDR3aa: CASTLKVTGPQETQYF; CDR3nt: TGTGCCAGCACCCTCAAGGTTACGGGCCCCCAAGAGACCCAGTACTTC
abundance: few; v_gene: TRBV6-4; j_gene: TRBJ2-1; len: 16; d_gene: .; CDR3aa: CASSDGGTASYNEQFF; CDR3nt: TGTGCCAGCAGTGACGGAGGGACAGCCTCCTACAATGAGCAGTTCTTC
abundance: .; v_gene: TRBV5-1; j_gene: TRBJ2-3; len: 14; d_gene: .; CDR3aa: CASSKPGLGDTQYF; CDR3nt: TGCGCCAGCAGCAAACCAGGGTTGGGAGATACGCAGTATTTT
abundance: few; v_gene: TRBV9; j_gene: TRBJ2-2; len: 14; d_gene: .; CDR3aa: CASSVAPNTGELFF; CDR3nt: TGTGCCAGCAGCGTAGCCCCGAACACCGGGGAGCTGTTTTTT
abundance: few; v_gene: TRBV20-1; j_gene: TRBJ2-3; len: 15; d_gene: TRBD2; CDR3aa: CSARGASGSTDTQYF; CDR3nt: TGCAGTGCTAGAGGGGCTAGCGGTAGCACAGATACGCAGTATTTT
abundance: .; v_gene: TRBV5-1; j_gene: TRBJ2-5; len: 16; d_gene: TRBD1; CDR3aa: CASSLGTASNRETQYF; CDR3nt: TGCGCCAGCAGCCTCGGGACAGCCTCGAATAGGGAGACCCAGTACTTC
abundance: .; v_gene: TRBV5-5; j_gene: TRBJ2-5; len: 15; d_gene: .; CDR3aa: CASSSVLGGQETQYF; CDR3nt: TGTGCCAGCAGCTCCGTTCTGGGTGGACAAGAGACCCAGTACTTC
abundance: .; v_gene: TRBV6-5; j_gene: TRBJ2-7; len: 13; d_gene: TRBD1; CDR3aa: CASSPTGTYEQYF; CDR3nt: TGTGCCAGCAGCCCGACAGGGACCTACGAGCAGTACTTC
abundance: .; v_gene: TRBV12-3/TRBV12-4; j_gene: TRBJ1-2; len: 13; d_gene: TRBD1; CDR3aa: CASSPDRAHGYTF; CDR3nt: TGTGCCAGCAGCCCCGACAGGGCCCATGGCTACACCTTC
abundance: once; v_gene: TRBV25-1; j_gene: TRBJ2-7; len: 16; d_gene: .; CDR3aa: CASSEGGGNTAYEQYF; CDR3nt: TGTGCCAGCAGTGAAGGTGGGGGGAACACCGCCTACGAGCAGTACTTC
abundance: .; v_gene: TRBV20-1; j_gene: TRBJ1-2; len: 13; d_gene: .; CDR3aa: CSANPDRSYGYTF; CDR3nt: TGCAGTGCTAACCCAGACAGGTCCTATGGCTACACCTTT
abundance: few; v_gene: TRBV20-1; j_gene: TRBJ1-6; len: 15; d_gene: .; CDR3aa: CSARDGGRGTPPLHF; CDR3nt: TGCAGTGCTAGAGATGGCGGGAGAGGGACGCCACCCCTCCACTTT
abundance: few; v_gene: TRBV18; j_gene: TRBJ1-6; len: 15; d_gene: .; CDR3aa: CASSPLAEENSPLHF; CDR3nt: TGTGCCAGCTCACCACTCGCGGAGGAGAATTCACCCCTCCACTTT
abundance: few; v_gene: TRBV28; j_gene: TRBJ1-5; len: 17; d_gene: .; CDR3aa: CASSFLWTAYSNQPQHF; CDR3nt: TGTGCCAGCAGTTTTCTCTGGACAGCGTATAGCAATCAGCCCCAGCATTTT
abundance: .; v_gene: TRBV10-3; j_gene: TRBJ2-5; len: 17; d_gene: TRBD2; CDR3aa: CAISEGTAGGYQETQYF; CDR3nt: TGTGCCATCAGTGAGGGCACGGCGGGGGGGTACCAAGAGACCCAGTACTTC
abundance: .; v_gene: TRBV21-1; j_gene: TRBJ2-1; len: 14; d_gene: .; CDR3aa: CASSKVNWVYEQFF; CDR3nt: TGTGCCAGCAGCAAAGTCAACTGGGTGTATGAGCAGTTCTTC
abundance: .; v_gene: TRBV7-9; j_gene: TRBJ2-1; len: 18; d_gene: .; CDR3aa: CASSLGGPSESSYNEQFF; CDR3nt: TGTGCCAGCAGCTTGGGAGGCCCTAGCGAGAGCTCCTACAATGAGCAGTTCTTC
abundance: .; v_gene: TRBV10-3; j_gene: TRBJ2-3; len: 18; d_gene: TRBD2; CDR3aa: CAISRTSGPNPGTDTQYF; CDR3nt: TGTGCCATCAGTAGGACTAGCGGGCCCAACCCAGGCACAGATACGCAGTATTTT
abundance: .; v_gene: TRBV18; j_gene: TRBJ1-6; len: 16; d_gene: .; CDR3aa: CASSPGRESYNSPLHF; CDR3nt: TGTGCCAGCTCACCAGGCCGGGAGTCCTATAATTCACCCCTCCACTTT
abundance: .; v_gene: TRBV15; j_gene: TRBJ1-1; len: 17; d_gene: TRBD1; CDR3aa: CATSPGQGLLMNTEAFF; CDR3nt: TGTGCCACCTCTCCCGGACAGGGCCTTCTCATGAACACTGAAGCTTTCTTT
abundance: .; v_gene: TRBV6-2/TRBV6-3; j_gene: TRBJ1-1; len: 11; d_gene: .; CDR3aa: CASSVYSEAFF; CDR3nt: TGTGCCAGCAGTGTTTACAGTGAAGCTTTCTTT
abundance: few; v_gene: TRBV5-5; j_gene: TRBJ1-1; len: 13; d_gene: .; CDR3aa: CASSWGHNTEAFF; CDR3nt: TGTGCCAGCAGCTGGGGGCATAACACTGAAGCTTTCTTT
abundance: .; v_gene: TRBV6-6; j_gene: TRBJ2-2; len: 17; d_gene: TRBD1; CDR3aa: CASSYLPTGRTTGELFF; CDR3nt: TGTGCCAGCAGTTACCTGCCGACAGGGAGAACCACCGGGGAGCTGTTTTTT
abundance: .; v_gene: TRBV5-1; j_gene: TRBJ1-4; len: 14; d_gene: .; CDR3aa: CASRPGATNEKLFF; CDR3nt: TGCGCCAGCAGGCCGGGTGCAACTAATGAAAAACTGTTTTTT
abundance: .; v_gene: TRBV7-2; j_gene: TRBJ1-1; len: 12; d_gene: .; CDR3aa: CASSLLPTEAFF; CDR3nt: TGTGCCAGCAGCCTTTTACCCACTGAAGCTTTCTTT
abundance: .; v_gene: TRBV20-1; j_gene: TRBJ2-7; len: 13; d_gene: TRBD1; CDR3aa: CSAEGTAEYEQYF; CDR3nt: TGCAGTGCTGAAGGGACAGCGGAGTACGAGCAGTACTTC
abundance: few; v_gene: TRBV20-1; j_gene: TRBJ1-2; len: 16; d_gene: TRBD1; CDR3aa: CSAYYFRDRVNYGYTF; CDR3nt: TGCAGTGCTTATTACTTTCGGGACAGGGTAAACTATGGCTACACCTTC
abundance: few; v_gene: TRBV5-6; j_gene: TRBJ2-7; len: 13; d_gene: .; CDR3aa: CASNPQGIYEQYF; CDR3nt: TGTGCCAGCAATCCTCAGGGAATCTACGAGCAGTACTTC